Listed below are T cell receptor beta chains from one sample, sequenced in a study of T cells after posttransplantation cyclophosphamide. Sequencing was performed with immunoSEQ multiplex PCR; in TCRdb, only in-frame clones are kept and a portion is missing. The sample lists around 37,000 clones, 78% occurring once. The sequences come from CD4+ T cells sorted from blood, collected 1,700 to 2,000 days after a stem cell transplant with posttransplant cyclophosphamide. The receptor source for this set is a female patient aged 40-50 years who received an allogeneic stem cell transplant from a related donor, was CMV-positive, and had no GVHD. These T cells may partly come from the graft donor. The CDR3 runs from the conserved cysteine through the conserved F or W. The D gene is left open where the match is weak. Clone size is not always given. Where it is, it says once, few, many or a class for expanded clones.

V,J,D,size,DNA,CDR3
TRBV2,TRBJ2-7,TRBD2,.,TGTGCCAGCAGTGGGCGGGGGGGCGGCGAGCAGTACTTC,CASSGRGGGEQYF
TRBV5-6,TRBJ2-7,.,few,TGTGCCAGCAGCAGACGCAGGGGCCACGAGCAGTACTTC,CASSRRRGHEQYF
TRBV6-5,TRBJ1-1,.,.,TGTGCCAGCAGTCGGACAGCCATGAACACTGAAGCTTTCTTT,CASSRTAMNTEAFF
TRBV27,TRBJ1-6,TRBD1,.,TGTGCCAGCAGTTTTCACAGGGACAGATCACCCCTCCACTTT,CASSFHRDRSPLHF
TRBV9,TRBJ2-3,TRBD2,.,TGTGCCAGCAGCGTAAGCCTAGCGGAGGATACGCAGTATTTT,CASSVSLAEDTQYF
TRBV11-2,TRBJ2-7,.,.,TGTGCCAGCAGCCCAATACAGGGAAGAAACGAGCAGTACTTC,CASSPIQGRNEQYF
TRBV7-3,TRBJ2-1,.,.,TGTGCCAGCAGCTTCCTAAGACAGGCGTCGAGGGGTAGGCACAATGAGCAGTTCTTC,CASSFLRQASRGRHNEQFF
TRBV19,TRBJ2-3,TRBD2,.,TGTGCCAGTTCTACTAGCGGGGGGGCAGATACGCAGTATTTT,CASSTSGGADTQYF
TRBV6-1,TRBJ2-7,TRBD1,.,TGTGCCAGCAGAGAAAATACCGGGACAGGGGAGTACGAGCAGTACTTC,CASRENTGTGEYEQYF
TRBV7-3,TRBJ2-5,TRBD1,.,TGTGCCAGCAGCTTAACGAGGGGGCTTCAAGAGACCCAGTACTTC,CASSLTRGLQETQYF
TRBV18,TRBJ2-2,.,.,TGTGCCAGCTCAGCCGGTTACACCGGGGAGCTGTTTTTT,CASSAGYTGELFF